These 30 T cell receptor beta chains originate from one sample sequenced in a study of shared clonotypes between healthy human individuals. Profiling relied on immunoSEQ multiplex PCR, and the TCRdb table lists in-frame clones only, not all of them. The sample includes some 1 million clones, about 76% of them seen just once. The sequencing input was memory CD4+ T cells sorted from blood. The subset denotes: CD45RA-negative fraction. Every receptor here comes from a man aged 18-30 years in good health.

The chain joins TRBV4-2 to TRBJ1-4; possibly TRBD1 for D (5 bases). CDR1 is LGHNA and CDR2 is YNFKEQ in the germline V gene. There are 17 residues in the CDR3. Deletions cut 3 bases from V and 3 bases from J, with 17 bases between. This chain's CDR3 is CASSQGDGGSANEKLFF. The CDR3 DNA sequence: TGTGCCAGCAGCCAGGGGGACGGAGGGTCAGCTAATGAAAAACTGTTTTTT.

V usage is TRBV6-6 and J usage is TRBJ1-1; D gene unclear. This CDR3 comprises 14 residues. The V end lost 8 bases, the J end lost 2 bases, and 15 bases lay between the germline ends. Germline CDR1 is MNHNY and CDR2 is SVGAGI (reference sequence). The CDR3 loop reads CASFVSDANTEAFF. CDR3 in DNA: TGTGCCAGCTTCGTCTCGGACGCAAACACTGAAGCTTTCTTT.

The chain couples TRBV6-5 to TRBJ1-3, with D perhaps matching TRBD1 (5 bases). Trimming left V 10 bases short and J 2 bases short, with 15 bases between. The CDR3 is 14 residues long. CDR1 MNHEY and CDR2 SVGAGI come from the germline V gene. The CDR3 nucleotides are TGTGCCACCTCCCGGGACGCCACTGGAAACACCATATATTTT. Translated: CATSRDATGNTIYF.

The CDR3 protein is CASSSPRLAAGYGDEQFF. CDR3 DNA: TGTGCCAGTAGTTCCCCCCGACTAGCGGCTGGCTATGGGGATGAGCAGTTCTTC. V usage is TRBV19 and J usage is TRBJ2-1, with 9 bases aligning to TRBD2. CDR1 and CDR2 from the germline V gene are LNHDA and SQIVND (reference sequence). The CDR3 has 18 amino acids. V shed 5 bases, J shed 8 bases, and the junction held 19 bases outside the gene matches.

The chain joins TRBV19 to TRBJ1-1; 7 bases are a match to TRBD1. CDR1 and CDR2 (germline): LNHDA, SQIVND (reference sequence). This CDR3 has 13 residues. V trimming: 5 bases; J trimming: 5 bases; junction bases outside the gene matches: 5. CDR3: CASSFQGVTEAFF. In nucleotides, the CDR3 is TGTGCCAGTAGTTTTCAGGGGGTGACTGAAGCTTTCTTT. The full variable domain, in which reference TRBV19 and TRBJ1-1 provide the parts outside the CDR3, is DGGITQSPKYLFRKEGQNVTLSCEQNLNHDAMYWYRQDPGQGLRLIYYSQIVNDFQKGDIAEGYSVSREKKESFPLTVTSAQKNPTAFYLCASSFQGVTEAFFGQGTRLTVV.

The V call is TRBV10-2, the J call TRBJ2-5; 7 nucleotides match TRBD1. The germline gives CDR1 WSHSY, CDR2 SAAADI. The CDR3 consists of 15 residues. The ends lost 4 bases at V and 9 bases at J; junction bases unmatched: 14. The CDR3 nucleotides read TGCGCCAGCAGTGGCAACAGGGGAAGAGGCGCCCCCCAGTACTTC. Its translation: CASSGNRGRGAPQYF.

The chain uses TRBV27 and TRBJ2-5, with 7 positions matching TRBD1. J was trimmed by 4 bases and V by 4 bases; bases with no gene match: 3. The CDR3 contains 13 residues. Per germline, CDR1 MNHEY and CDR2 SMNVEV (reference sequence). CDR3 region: CASSSQGRETQYF. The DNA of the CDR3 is TGTGCCAGCAGTTCACAGGGGAGAGAGACCCAGTACTTC.

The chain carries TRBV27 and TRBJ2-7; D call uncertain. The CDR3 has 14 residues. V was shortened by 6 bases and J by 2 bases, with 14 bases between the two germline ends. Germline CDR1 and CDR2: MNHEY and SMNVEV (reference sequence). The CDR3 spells CASSRLDYPYEQYF. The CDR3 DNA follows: TGTGCCAGCAGCCGCCTTGATTACCCCTACGAGCAGTACTTC.

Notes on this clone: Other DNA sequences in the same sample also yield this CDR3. CDR3 residues: CASNRETQYF. The CDR3 nucleotides are TGTGCCAGCAACCGCGAGACCCAGTACTTC. The chain is built from TRBV6-1 and TRBJ2-5; unclear D gene. The germline CDR1 and CDR2 sequences are MNHNS and SASEGT. Trimming took off 7 bases at V and 5 bases at J, with 5 bases between the two ends. The CDR3 is made up of 10 amino acids.

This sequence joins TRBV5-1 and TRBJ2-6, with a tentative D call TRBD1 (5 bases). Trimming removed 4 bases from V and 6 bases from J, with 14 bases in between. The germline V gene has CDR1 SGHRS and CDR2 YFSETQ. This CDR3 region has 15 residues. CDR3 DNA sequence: TGCGCCAGCAGCCAAGGGGTCTCCTCGGCCAACGTCCTGACTTTC. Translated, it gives CASSQGVSSANVLTF.

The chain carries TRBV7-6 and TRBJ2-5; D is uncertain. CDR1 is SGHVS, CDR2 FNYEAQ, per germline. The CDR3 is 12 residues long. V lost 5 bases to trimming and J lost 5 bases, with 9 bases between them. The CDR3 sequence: CASSQGSETQYF. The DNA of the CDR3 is TGTGCCAGCAGCCAAGGATCGGAGACCCAGTACTTC.

The CDR3 loop reads CASSAGTEIKQPQHF. CDR3 in DNA: TGTGCCAGCAGCGCCGGGACAGAGATAAAACAGCCCCAGCATTTT. The rearrangement uses TRBV9 and TRBJ1-5, with 7 bases fitting TRBD1. The junction had 10 bases not matched to a gene; V was cut back by 3 bases and J by 7 bases. The CDR3 has 15 amino acids. Germline V gene lookup returns CDR1 SGDLS and CDR2 YYNGEE.

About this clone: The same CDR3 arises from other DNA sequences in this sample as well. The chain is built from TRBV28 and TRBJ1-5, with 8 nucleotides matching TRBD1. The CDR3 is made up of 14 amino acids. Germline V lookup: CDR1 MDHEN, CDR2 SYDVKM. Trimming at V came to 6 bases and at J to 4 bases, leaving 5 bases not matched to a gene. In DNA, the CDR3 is TGTGCCAGCAGGAGGACAGGGAGGAATCAGCCCCAGCATTTT. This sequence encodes CASRRTGRNQPQHF.

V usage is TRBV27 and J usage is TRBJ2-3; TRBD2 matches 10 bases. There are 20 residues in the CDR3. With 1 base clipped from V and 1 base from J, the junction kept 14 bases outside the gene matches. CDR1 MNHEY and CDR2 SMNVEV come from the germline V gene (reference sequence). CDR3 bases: TGTGCCAGCAGTTTATTTACTAGCGGGAATCATATGGGCGGCACAGATACGCAGTATTTT. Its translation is CASSLFTSGNHMGGTDTQYF.

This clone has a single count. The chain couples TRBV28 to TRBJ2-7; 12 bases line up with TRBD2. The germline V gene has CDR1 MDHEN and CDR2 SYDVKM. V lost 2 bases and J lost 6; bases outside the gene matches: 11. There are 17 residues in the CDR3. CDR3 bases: TGTGCCAGCAGTTTAATTCTAGCGGGAGGGCAAAGGGCCGAGCAGTACTTC. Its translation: CASSLILAGGQRAEQYF.

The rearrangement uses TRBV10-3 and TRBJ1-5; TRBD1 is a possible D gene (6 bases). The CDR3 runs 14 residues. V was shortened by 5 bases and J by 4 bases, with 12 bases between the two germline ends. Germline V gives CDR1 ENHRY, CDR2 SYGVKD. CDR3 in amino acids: CAISRGLSNQPQHF. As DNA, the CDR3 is TGTGCCATCAGTAGGGGGTTATCTAATCAGCCCCAGCATTTT.

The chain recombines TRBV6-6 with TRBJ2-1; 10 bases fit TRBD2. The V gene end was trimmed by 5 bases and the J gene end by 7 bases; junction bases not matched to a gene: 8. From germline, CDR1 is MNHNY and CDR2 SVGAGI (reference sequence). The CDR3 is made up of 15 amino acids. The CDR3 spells CASSNSGRALNEQFF. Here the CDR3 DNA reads TGTGCCAGCAGTAACAGCGGGAGGGCCCTTAATGAGCAGTTCTTC.

CDR3 DNA: TGTGCCAGCTCACCTGACAGACAGACCGGGGAGCTGTTTTTT. Encoded protein: CASSPDRQTGELFF. J is TRBJ2-2 and V is TRBV18, with D maybe TRBD1 (5 bases). V dropped 3 bases and J dropped 5 bases, with 10 bases sitting between them. The germline gives CDR1 KGHSH, CDR2 LQKENI. There are 14 residues in the CDR3.

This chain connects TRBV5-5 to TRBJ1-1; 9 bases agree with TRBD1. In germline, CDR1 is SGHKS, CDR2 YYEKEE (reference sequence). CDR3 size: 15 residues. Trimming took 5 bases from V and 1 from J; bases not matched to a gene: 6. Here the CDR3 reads CASSIGTGPNTEAFF. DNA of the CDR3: TGTGCCAGCAGTATAGGGACAGGGCCGAACACTGAAGCTTTCTTT.

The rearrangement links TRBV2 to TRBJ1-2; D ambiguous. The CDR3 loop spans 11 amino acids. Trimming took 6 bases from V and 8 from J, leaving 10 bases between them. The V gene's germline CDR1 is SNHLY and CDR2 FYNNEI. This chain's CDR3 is CASSPFGGYTF. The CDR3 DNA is TGTGCCAGCAGCCCCTTCGGCGGCTACACCTTC.

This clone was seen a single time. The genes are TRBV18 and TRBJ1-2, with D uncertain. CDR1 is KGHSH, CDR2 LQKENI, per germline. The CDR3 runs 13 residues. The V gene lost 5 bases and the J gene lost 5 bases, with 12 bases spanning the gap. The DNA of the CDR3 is TGTGCCAGCTCAGAAACGGACCTTTATGGCTACACCTTC. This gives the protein CASSETDLYGYTF.

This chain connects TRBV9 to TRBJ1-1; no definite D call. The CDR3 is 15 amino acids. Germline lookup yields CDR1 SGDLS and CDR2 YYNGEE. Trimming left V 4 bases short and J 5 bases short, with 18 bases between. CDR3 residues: CASSPRETIGTEAFF. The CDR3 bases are TGTGCCAGCAGCCCCCGGGAGACCATTGGTACTGAAGCTTTCTTT.

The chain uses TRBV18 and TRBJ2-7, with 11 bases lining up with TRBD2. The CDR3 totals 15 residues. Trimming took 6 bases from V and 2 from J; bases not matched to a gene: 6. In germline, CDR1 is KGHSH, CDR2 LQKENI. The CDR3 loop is CASSSLAGEPYEQYF. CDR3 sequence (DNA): TGTGCCAGCTCCTCACTAGCGGGAGAGCCCTACGAGCAGTACTTC.

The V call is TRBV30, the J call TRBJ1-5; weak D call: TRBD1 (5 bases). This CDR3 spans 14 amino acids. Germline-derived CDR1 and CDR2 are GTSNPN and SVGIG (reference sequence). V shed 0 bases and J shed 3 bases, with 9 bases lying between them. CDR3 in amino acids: CAWSVGAINQPQHF. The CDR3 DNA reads TGTGCCTGGAGTGTAGGGGCTATCAATCAGCCCCAGCATTTT. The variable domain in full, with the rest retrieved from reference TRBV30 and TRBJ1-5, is SQTIHQWPATLVQPVGSPLSLECTVEGTSNPNLYWYRQAAGRGLQLLFYSVGIGQISSEVPQNLSASRPQDRQFILSSKKLLLSDSGFYLCAWSVGAINQPQHFGDGTRLSIL.

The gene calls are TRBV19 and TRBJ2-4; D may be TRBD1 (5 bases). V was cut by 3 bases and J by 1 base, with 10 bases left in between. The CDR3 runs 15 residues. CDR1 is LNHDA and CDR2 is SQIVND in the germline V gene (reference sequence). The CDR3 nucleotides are TGTGCCAGTAGTATTCAGGGTGAGGCCAAAAACATTCAGTACTTC. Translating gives CASSIQGEAKNIQYF.

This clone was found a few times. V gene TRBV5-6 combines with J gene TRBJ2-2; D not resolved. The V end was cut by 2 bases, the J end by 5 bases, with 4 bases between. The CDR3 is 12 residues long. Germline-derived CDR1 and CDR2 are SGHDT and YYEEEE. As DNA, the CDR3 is TGTGCCAGCAGCTTTAAAACCGGGGAGCTGTTTTTT. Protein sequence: CASSFKTGELFF.

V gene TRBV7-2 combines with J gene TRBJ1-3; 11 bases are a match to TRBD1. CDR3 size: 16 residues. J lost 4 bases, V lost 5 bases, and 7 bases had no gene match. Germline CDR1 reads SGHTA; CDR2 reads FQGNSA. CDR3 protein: CASSTGQGAGGNTIYF. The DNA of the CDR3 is TGTGCCAGCAGCACTGGACAGGGGGCGGGAGGAAACACCATATATTTT.

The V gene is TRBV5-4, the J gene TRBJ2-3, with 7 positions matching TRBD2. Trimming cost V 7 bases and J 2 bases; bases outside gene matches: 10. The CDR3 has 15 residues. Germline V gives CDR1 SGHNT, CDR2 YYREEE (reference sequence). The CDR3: CASPSSAGPTDTQYF. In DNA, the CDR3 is TGTGCCAGCCCCTCCTCAGCGGGACCCACAGATACGCAGTATTTT.

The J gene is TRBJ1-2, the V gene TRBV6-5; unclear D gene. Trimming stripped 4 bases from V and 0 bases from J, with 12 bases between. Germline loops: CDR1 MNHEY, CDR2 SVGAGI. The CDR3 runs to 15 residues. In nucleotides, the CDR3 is TGTGCCAGCAGTTCCCTCGCCGAAGCTAACTATGGCTACACCTTC. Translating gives CASSSLAEANYGYTF.

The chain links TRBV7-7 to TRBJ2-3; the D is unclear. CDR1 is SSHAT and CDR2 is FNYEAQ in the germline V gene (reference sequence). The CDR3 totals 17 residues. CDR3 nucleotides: TGTGCTACTCCGCTCCCGGACGGTGGAACGCACACAGATACGCAGTATTTT. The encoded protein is CATPLPDGGTHTDTQYF.